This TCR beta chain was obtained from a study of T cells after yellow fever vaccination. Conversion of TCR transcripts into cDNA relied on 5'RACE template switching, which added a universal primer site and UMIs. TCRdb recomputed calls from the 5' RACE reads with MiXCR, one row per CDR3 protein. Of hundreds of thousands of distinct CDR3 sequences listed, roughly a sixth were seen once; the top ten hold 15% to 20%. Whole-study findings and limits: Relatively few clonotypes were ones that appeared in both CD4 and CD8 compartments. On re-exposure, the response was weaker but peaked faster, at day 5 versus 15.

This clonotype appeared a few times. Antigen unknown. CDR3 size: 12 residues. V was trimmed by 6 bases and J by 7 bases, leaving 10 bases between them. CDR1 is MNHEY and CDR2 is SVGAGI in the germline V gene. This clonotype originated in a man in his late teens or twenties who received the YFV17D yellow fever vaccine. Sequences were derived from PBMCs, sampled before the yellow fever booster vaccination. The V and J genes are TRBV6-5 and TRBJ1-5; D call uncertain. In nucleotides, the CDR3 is TGTGCCAGCAGACTACCGGGACAGCCCCAGCATTTT. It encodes CASRLPGQPQHF.